The sequence of this T cell receptor beta chain was determined in a study of T cells in Graves' hyperthyroidism and ophthalmopathy. The CDR3 extends over 15 amino acids. V shed 2 bases and J shed 4 bases, with 14 bases lying between them. Germline loops: CDR1 KGHSH, CDR2 LQKENI. From RNA transcripts, TCR beta CDR3 regions were amplified. Initially, a first-round RT-PCR of the TCR CDR3 employed the HTBI primer set. TCRdb re-analysed the multiplex PCR reads in MiXCR, keeping a single row per CDR3 protein. The sample carries 550,000 to 600,000 distinct CDR3 sequences, 16% recorded once. This clonotype showed up just a few times.

The chain combines TRBV18 with TRBJ1-1; D not certain. This TCR derives from a woman under 30 with Graves' hyperthyroidism. The sample comprised blood. CDR3 DNA sequence: TGTGCCAGCTCACCAAGATTGGGGATGAGCACTGAAGCTTTCTTT. This gives the protein CASSPRLGMSTEAFF.